The rows below give T cell receptor beta chains drawn from one sample of a study of blood T cell repertoires in COVID-19. TCRdb keeps only in-frame clones here, not all; method: immunoSEQ multiplex PCR. The sample shows 30,000 to 40,000 clones, 80% of them seen only once. Specimen: peripheral blood. The receptors were gathered from a woman in her 70s with acute or convalescent COVID-19. CDR3s include the opening cysteine and the closing phenylalanine or tryptophan. D genes are given only for firm matches. Part of the rows lack a size; the others show once, few, many or a class for expanded clones.

J	size	D	V	DNA	CDR3
TRBJ1-1	.	.	TRBV25-1	TGTGCCAGCAGTCGAGGTGGGAACACTGAAGCTTTCTTT	CASSRGGNTEAFF
TRBJ2-3	.	TRBD2	TRBV7-2	TGTGCCAGCAGCCCCGGCGGGAGGGGCACAGATACGCAGTATTTT	CASSPGGRGTDTQYF
TRBJ2-2	few	.	TRBV5-1	TGCGCCAGCAGTTTTAGTCTCACCGGGGAGCTGTTTTTT	CASSFSLTGELFF
TRBJ2-2	.	.	TRBV5-6	TGTGCCAGCAGCTTGGAGAGAGGGACGAACACCGGGGAGCTGTTTTTT	CASSLERGTNTGELFF
TRBJ1-5	few	.	TRBV16	TGTGCCAGCAGCCAAGGGCCCGGGGACAATCAGCCCCAGCATTTT	CASSQGPGDNQPQHF
TRBJ2-3	many	TRBD2	TRBV6-4	TGTGCCAGCAGTGCCGGTAGCGGGGGGACAGATACGCAGTATTTT	CASSAGSGGTDTQYF
TRBJ2-7	.	.	TRBV7-9	TGTGCCAGCAGCCGCCCGGGTGCCCACGAGCAGTACTTC	CASSRPGAHEQYF
TRBJ2-5	.	.	TRBV5-1	TGCGCCAGCAGCCGCGGGAAGGGAGTCCAAGAGACCCAGTACTTC	CASSRGKGVQETQYF
TRBJ1-3	few	TRBD1	TRBV10-1	TGCGCCAGCAGTGGAGGACAGGGCGGTGGAAACACCATATATTTT	CASSGGQGGGNTIYF
TRBJ1-2	once	TRBD1	TRBV5-4	TGTGCCAGCGGGGACAGTCGCCTCTATGGCTACACCTTC	CASGDSRLYGYTF
TRBJ2-3	.	TRBD2	TRBV5-4	TGTGCCAGCAGCGCAAGGATACTTAGCGGGGCTAGCACAGATACGCAGTATTTT	CASSARILSGASTDTQYF
TRBJ2-7	.	.	TRBV29-1	TGCAGCGGAGGACAGGGAGGGTACGAGCAGTACTTC	CSGGQGGYEQYF
TRBJ2-7	.	TRBD1	TRBV19	TGTGCCAGTAGTTCACGACAGGGGGCCAACGAGCAGTACTTC	CASSSRQGANEQYF
TRBJ2-3	.	.	TRBV5-1	TGCGCCAGCAGCTTCCCTTTAAGTAGTCCCACAGATACGCAGTATTTT	CASSFPLSSPTDTQYF
TRBJ2-1	.	.	TRBV14	TGTGCCAGCAGCCAAGAGACTTTTGGTGAGCAGTTCTTC	CASSQETFGEQFF
TRBJ2-7	.	TRBD1	TRBV28	TGTGCCACCACAGGGGACGCAAAGGACGAGCAGTACTTC	CATTGDAKDEQYF
TRBJ1-1	.	.	TRBV5-4	TGTGCCAGCAGCAGGGGCATTCCCACTGAAGCTTTCTTT	CASSRGIPTEAFF
TRBJ1-2	.	TRBD1	TRBV14	TGTGCCAGCAGCCAAGTCAGGGGGCATTCGAACTATGGCTACACCTTC	CASSQVRGHSNYGYTF
TRBJ2-7	few	.	TRBV10-1	TGCGCCAGCAGTGGGGGCCTCATCTACGAGCAGTACTTC	CASSGGLIYEQYF
TRBJ1-1	.	.	TRBV28	TGTGCCAGCAGTCGGAACACTGAAGCTTTCTTT	CASSRNTEAFF
TRBJ1-2	.	TRBD1	TRBV5-6	TGTGCCAGCAGCTTGGGGGACAGGGTGAATTATGGCTACACCTTC	CASSLGDRVNYGYTF
TRBJ1-1	.	.	TRBV19	TGTGCCAGTAAAATCCAGGGACTTTCCGAAGCTTTCTTT	CASKIQGLSEAFF
TRBJ1-2	.	.	TRBV6-6	TGTGCCAGCAGTTACTCGGCCAGGGAGGATGGCTACACCTTC	CASSYSAREDGYTF
TRBJ2-7	.	TRBD2	TRBV3-1/TRBV3-2	TGTGCCAGCAGCACCTACGGGGGAGGGCTCGACGAGCAGTACTTC	CASSTYGGGLDEQYF
TRBJ2-2	.	.	TRBV5-4	TGTGCCAGCAGCTTTGGCCTTGACACCGGGGAGCTGTTTTTT	CASSFGLDTGELFF
TRBJ1-5	.	.	TRBV5-1	TGCGCCAGCAGCCTCCTCAGGGGTGAGCCCCAGCATTTT	CASSLLRGEPQHF
TRBJ1-6	few	.	TRBV10-2	TGCGCCAGCACAGAGGGTTATAATTCACCCCTCCACTTT	CASTEGYNSPLHF
TRBJ2-3	few	TRBD2	TRBV28	TGTGCCAGCAGCAACTGGGGCGGGAGGAAGCTGACAGATACGCAGTATTTT	CASSNWGGRKLTDTQYF
TRBJ2-7	.	TRBD2	TRBV4-1	TGCGCCAGCAGCCTCCGACTAGCGCGGGACTCAGGGCTTCACGAGCAGTACTTC	CASSLRLARDSGLHEQYF
TRBJ2-1	once	.	TRBV9	TGTGCCAGCAGCGCCCCTGTAGCGGTCTCCTACAATGAGCAGTTCTTC	CASSAPVAVSYNEQFF
TRBJ2-1	.	.	TRBV6-5	TGTGCCAGCAAGCTTGCGGGATACAATGAGCAGTTCTTC	CASKLAGYNEQFF
TRBJ1-1	few	.	TRBV6-1	TGTGCCAGCAGTGAACATATCTCGAGCACTGAAGCTTTCTTT	CASSEHISSTEAFF
TRBJ2-1	.	.	TRBV28	TGTGCCAGCAGCCCCAGGGCAGCCCTATCGCCTTTGCAGTTCTTC	CASSPRAALSPLQFF
TRBJ1-1	.	.	TRBV19	TGTGCCAGTGGTACTCCGACGGGGAACACTGAAGCTTTCTTT	CASGTPTGNTEAFF
TRBJ2-7	.	.	TRBV5-6	TGTGCCAGCAGCTTGTATCACCTGGGCAGGGACTACGAGCAGTACTTC	CASSLYHLGRDYEQYF
TRBJ1-1	.	.	TRBV5-1	TGCGCCAGCAGAAGTTTCAGGGAGAACACTGAAGCTTTCTTT	CASRSFRENTEAFF
TRBJ2-5	.	TRBD1	TRBV5-1	TGCGCCAGCAGCTTGGCCCCGGGACAGGTCTACGAGACCCAGTACTTC	CASSLAPGQVYETQYF
TRBJ2-7	.	TRBD2	TRBV6-6	TGTGCCAGCAGGGTTAGCGGGAGGGCCTACGAGCAGTACTTC	CASRVSGRAYEQYF
TRBJ1-2	.	.	TRBV4-1	TGCGCCAGCAGCCAAGATCAACGGTGGGGCTACACCTTC	CASSQDQRWGYTF
TRBJ2-1	once	.	TRBV11-1	TGTGCCAGCAGCTTTGACGCTAGCTCCTACAATGAGCAGTTCTTC	CASSFDASSYNEQFF
TRBJ2-2	.	.	TRBV5-1	TGCGCCAGCAGCGCCTTCGACAGGAACACCGGGGAGCTGTTTTTT	CASSAFDRNTGELFF